This T cell receptor (beta chain) was identified in a study of shared clonotypes between healthy human individuals. Germline CDR1 and CDR2: SGHDN and FVKESK. V lost 1 base and J lost 2, with 7 bases in between. CDR3 size: 14 residues. Clones were read by immunoSEQ multiplex PCR, and TCRdb kept only the in-frame ones, dropping some. This table has more than 400,000 clones, roughly 95% appearing once. Input material: naive CD4+ T cells sorted from blood. Subset given: CD45RA+ positively selected. This sequence was found in a woman aged 30 to 39 in good health. V usage is TRBV14 and J usage is TRBJ2-3; D gene unclear. The CDR3 DNA follows: TGTGCCAGCAGCCAAGCACAATACACAGATACGCAGTATTTT. It specifies CASSQAQYTDTQYF.